This entry lists 4 T cell receptor beta chains sequenced from one sample in a study of response to subunit inactivated influenza vaccine. TCRdb used MiXCR to reprocess the RT-PCR reads, holding one entry per CDR3 protein. The sample holds just over 300,000 distinct CDR3 sequences, roughly a fifth seen once. The starting material was PBMCs from blood, obtained less than 22 months after vaccination. The receptors come from a man between 45 and 75 years old who received an inactivated influenza vaccine.

This clonotype was detected a few times. This sequence joins TRBV4-3 and TRBJ1-3; possible D gene TRBD1, 6 bases. V was shortened by 0 bases and J by 6 bases, with 15 bases between the two germline ends. There are 16 residues in the CDR3. CDR1 LGHNA and CDR2 YSLEER come from the germline V gene. CDR3: CASSQERGAVINTIYF. Written as DNA, the CDR3 is TGCGCCAGCAGCCAAGAGAGGGGGGCAGTAATAAACACCATATATTTT.

This clonotype has more than one count but fewer than ten. The V and J genes are TRBV14 and TRBJ1-2; D might be TRBD1 (6 bases). This CDR3 comprises 14 residues. CDR1 SGHDN and CDR2 FVKESK come from the germline V gene. Trimming stripped 4 bases from V and 8 bases from J, with 17 bases between. This CDR3 is CASSPRPGVSGYTF. As DNA, the CDR3 is TGTGCCAGCAGCCCCCGGCCAGGGGTATCCGGCTACACCTTC.

The chain links TRBV5-1 to TRBJ2-1, with TRBD1 as a possible D gene (8 bases). Germline V gene lookup returns CDR1 SGHRS and CDR2 YFSETQ. Trimming took 0 bases from V and 1 from J, leaving 20 bases between them. The CDR3 has 19 residues. The CDR3 sequence: CASSLGLAGGLGSYNEQFF. The CDR3 bases are TGCGCCAGCAGCTTGGGACTAGCAGGGGGCCTGGGTTCCTACAATGAGCAGTTCTTC.

The J gene is TRBJ1-6, the V gene TRBV11-1; 9 bases map to TRBD1. V was clipped by 3 bases and J by 1 base; unmatched bases: 10. The CDR3 spans 19 residues. CDR1 is SGHAT and CDR2 is FQDESV in the germline V gene (reference sequence). In DNA, the CDR3 is TGTGCCAGCAGCTTCCGGGGACAGGGTATTGGTTCCTATAATTCACCCCTCCACTTT. It is translated as CASSFRGQGIGSYNSPLHF.